This T cell receptor beta chain was recovered during a study of cytomegalovirus exposure and HLA in healthy donors. Germline assignment: CDR1 SGHTA and CDR2 FQGNSA. The CDR3 is made up of 15 amino acids. The V gene lost 5 bases and the J gene lost 2 bases, with 16 bases spanning the gap. The PCR made use of 60 Vbeta and 13 Jbeta primers. TCRdb's copy holds only in-frame clones and misses some; the assay was immunoSEQ multiplex PCR. The sample lists fewer than 200,000 clones, around 80% seen once, with approximately 2.3% in the top ten. This clone was recorded only once. The antigen is not known. Points from the study as a whole: As a later analysis showed, a missense DCLRE1C variant was linked to trimming of TCR beta V- and J-genes. Reports described diagnosis of cytomegalovirus status by the classifier as highly specific and sensitive. CMV serostatus was the only recorded immune exposure for donors. In a later analysis, at a false discovery rate of 0.05, fewer than 20,000 TCR beta sequences were associated with HLA alleles.

This TCR was sampled from a man aged 35 to 55 in good health and CMV-seronegative. The sample comprised PBMCs. This chain connects TRBV7-2 to TRBJ2-7, with D perhaps matching TRBD2 (5 bases). CDR3 coding DNA: TGTGCCAGCAGCCTCTTTGGGAGTCGCACCTACGAGCAGTACTTC. It yields the protein CASSLFGSRTYEQYF. The whole variable domain, filled in from reference TRBV7-2 and TRBJ2-7, reads GAGVSQSPSNKVTEKGKDVELRCDPISGHTALYWYRQSLGQGLEFLIYFQGNSAPDKSGLPSDRFSAERTGGSVSTLTIQRTQQEDSAVYLCASSLFGSRTYEQYFGPGTRLTVT.